The 8 T cell receptor beta chains in this list originate from one sample, sequenced in a study of cytomegalovirus exposure and HLA in healthy donors. This PCR relied on a set of 60 Vbeta primers and 13 Jbeta primers. The table came from immunoSEQ multiplex PCR; TCRdb's copy has only in-frame clones and leaves some out. Here the sample spans 150,000 to 200,000 clones, around 75% being singletons. The sequenced sample consisted of PBMCs. The receptors were sampled from a man between 18 and 29 years old in good health and CMV-seropositive.

This clone occurred once. The rearrangement joins TRBV28 to TRBJ2-2; D may be TRBD1 (5 bases). Germline V CDR1 and CDR2: MDHEN, SYDVKM. V dropped 3 bases and J dropped 8 bases, with 7 bases sitting between them. The CDR3 extends over 12 amino acids. In nucleotides, the CDR3 is TGTGCCAGCAGTTTGGGGCGAGGGGAGCTGTTTTTT. Translated, it gives CASSLGRGELFF.

The genes are TRBV6-5 and TRBJ2-7, with D uncertain. From germline, CDR1 is MNHEY and CDR2 SVGAGI. The V end was cut by 4 bases, the J end by 4 bases, with 8 bases between. This CDR3 region has 12 residues. The CDR3 nucleotides are TGTGCCAGCAGTTCCCACGGTTACGAGCAGTACTTC. Translating it yields CASSSHGYEQYF.

The CDR3 sequence is CASSYAGLNGYTF. Here the CDR3 DNA reads TGTGCCAGCAGTTACGCAGGGCTGAACGGCTACACCTTC. The V call is TRBV6-5, the J call TRBJ1-2, with D possibly being TRBD1 (5 bases). Germline V gives CDR1 MNHEY, CDR2 SVGAGI. The V and J ends lost 2 bases and 8 bases respectively, with 12 bases between them. This CDR3 comprises 13 residues.

This clone was detected once. The chain has TRBV6-1 and TRBJ2-5, with TRBD2 identical over 8 bases. Per the germline V gene, CDR1 is MNHNS and CDR2 is SASEGT. Trimming cost V 8 bases and J 2 bases; bases outside gene matches: 7. This CDR3 is built from 14 residues. The DNA of the CDR3 is TGTGCCAGCGGGCGGGAGGAGGGGCAAGAGACCCAGTACTTC. Its protein product is CASGREEGQETQYF.

This sequence joins TRBV5-6 and TRBJ2-1, with 10 nucleotides matching TRBD2. This CDR3 region has 18 residues. V shed 2 bases and J 5 bases; nucleotides not matched to a gene: 13. Germline values: CDR1 SGHDT, CDR2 YYEEEE. In nucleotides, the CDR3 is TGTGCCAGCAGCTTCAGGTTAATCCGGACTAGCGGAAACAATGAGCAGTTCTTC. This translates into CASSFRLIRTSGNNEQFF.

The chain carries TRBV28 and TRBJ2-1, with 9 bases that match TRBD2. The germline V gene has CDR1 MDHEN and CDR2 SYDVKM. CDR3 size: 13 residues. J lost 3 bases, V lost 11 bases, and 5 bases had no gene match. CDR3 sequence: CAGASGNYNEQFF. Here the CDR3 DNA reads TGTGCCGGGGCTAGCGGGAACTACAATGAGCAGTTCTTC.

The CDR3 loop is CASIDRLPRGGISGNTIYF. The CDR3 bases are TGTGCCTCGATCGACAGACTCCCGCGAGGGGGTATCTCTGGAAACACCATATATTTT. The chain carries TRBV30 and TRBJ1-3; weak D call: TRBD1 (6 bases). Germline V gives CDR1 GTSNPN, CDR2 SVGIG (reference sequence). The V end was cut by 7 bases, the J end by 0 bases, with 28 bases between. The CDR3 spans 19 residues.

The chain joins TRBV28 to TRBJ1-5; D is undetermined. CDR1 and CDR2 from the germline V gene are MDHEN and SYDVKM. The CDR3 loop spans 14 amino acids. The ends were cut back, 6 bases at V and 1 base at J, with 10 bases in the middle. The DNA of the CDR3 is TGTGCCAGCAGCCCAATTCGGAGCAATCAGCCCCAGCATTTT. Translating gives CASSPIRSNQPQHF.